This TCR beta chain was obtained from a study of cytomegalovirus exposure and HLA in healthy donors. Study in general: The 90 to 150 validation repertoires, a later analysis reported, used the same platform as the 700 or so repertoires from the first cohort. Points from the study as a whole: Confirmation was obtained in vitro that a few CMV-associated chains are specific for CMV antigens.

J gave up 3 bases and V 4 bases, and 11 bases lay outside the gene matches. The CDR3 covers 16 residues. Some clones are missing from TCRdb's copy, which holds only in-frame ones; the method was immunoSEQ multiplex PCR. The sample has about 150,000 clones; 70% to 90% are singletons. A note on this clone: Its antigen is as yet unknown.

Donors were drawn from the approximately 110-subject validation cohort, separate from the roughly 700-subject first cohort. The clonotype was recovered from a man aged 18 to 35 in good health and CMV-seropositive. The genes are TRBV5-7 and TRBJ2-7, with TRBD2 identical over 9 bases. TRBV5-7 carries the ORF label, with uncertain function. The sample taken for sequencing was PBMCs. Written as DNA, the CDR3 is TGTGCCAGCAGCCTCACCCCGGGACTAGCCCTCTACGAGCAGTACTTC. It is translated as CASSLTPGLALYEQYF.